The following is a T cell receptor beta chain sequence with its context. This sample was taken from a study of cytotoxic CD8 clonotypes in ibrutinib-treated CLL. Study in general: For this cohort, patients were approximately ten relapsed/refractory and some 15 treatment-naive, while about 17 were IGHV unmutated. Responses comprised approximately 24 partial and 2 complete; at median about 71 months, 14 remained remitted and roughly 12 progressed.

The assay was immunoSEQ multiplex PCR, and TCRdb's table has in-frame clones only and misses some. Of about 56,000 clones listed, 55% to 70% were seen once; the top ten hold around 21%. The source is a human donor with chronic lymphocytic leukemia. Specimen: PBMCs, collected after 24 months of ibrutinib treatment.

This chain's CDR3 is CATSRVGQGNTEAFF. The CDR3 DNA is TGTGCCACCAGCAGGGTTGGACAGGGAAACACTGAAGCTTTCTTT. The gene calls are TRBV15 and TRBJ1-1; 8 bases agree with TRBD1. V shed 3 bases, J shed 2 bases, and the junction held 5 bases outside the gene matches. This CDR3 comprises 15 residues. The germline V gene encodes CDR1 LNHNV and CDR2 YYDKDF (reference sequence). The full variable domain, completed using reference TRBV15 and TRBJ1-1, is DAMVIQNPRYQVTQFGKPVTLSCSQTLNHNVMYWYQQKSSQAPKLLFHYYDKDFNNEADTPDNFQSRRPNTSFCFLDIRSPGLGDTAMYLCATSRVGQGNTEAFFGQGTRLTVV.